This T cell receptor beta chain was recorded in a study of shared clonotypes between healthy human individuals. Study outcomes and limitations: Non-shared clonotypes displayed generation probabilities falling below those of clonotypes present in all four donors.

Template for every sorted-subset replicate PCR totaled roughly 210 ng DNA, 25,000 to 30,000 T cell genomes. Data came from immunoSEQ multiplex PCR; TCRdb stores just in-frame clones and leaves some out. The table lists about 2,100,000 clones, 85% to 95% of them singletons, with roughly 1.7% in the top ten. Turning to this clone: Antigen: not known.

This CDR3 region has 12 residues. Germline trimming cut 7 bases from V and 7 bases from J; bases unmatched to any gene: 6. The germline V gene encodes CDR1 SQVTM and CDR2 ANQGSEA. Naive CD8 populations comprised CD45RO-negative cells positively selected for CCR7, excluding terminally differentiated effector memory CD45RA+ cells. V and J are TRBV29-1 and TRBJ2-1; 8 nucleotides match TRBD1. The sample comprised naive CD8+ T cells from PBMCs. The clonotype originates from a man aged 18 to 35 in good health. Some clones in this sample may be carry-over from other donors' samples. CDR3 loop: CSDRTGWNEQFF. The DNA of the CDR3 is TGCAGCGACCGGACAGGGTGGAATGAGCAGTTCTTC.